This T cell receptor beta chain was identified during a study of T cells in Graves' hyperthyroidism and ophthalmopathy. This clonotype was observed many times. RNA transcripts gave rise to amplified TCR beta CDR3 regions. First-round RT-PCR with HTBI primers amplified the TCR CDR3 region. TCRdb recomputed calls from the multiplex PCR reads with MiXCR, one row per CDR3 protein. The data hold 450,000 to 650,000 distinct CDR3 sequences, with less than 25% observed a single time. V gave up 4 bases and J gave up 3 bases; unmatched junction bases: 10. In germline, CDR1 is SGHAT, CDR2 FQNNGV. The CDR3 has 16 amino acids.

The sequence was collected from a man younger than 35 with Graves' hyperthyroidism. Sequences were obtained from blood. The gene calls are TRBV11-2 and TRBJ2-7; TRBD1 agrees at 9 bases. CDR3 sequence reads: CASSYTPGTGLYEQYF. The CDR3 nucleotides read TGTGCCAGCAGCTATACCCCGGGGACAGGGCTCTACGAGCAGTACTTC.